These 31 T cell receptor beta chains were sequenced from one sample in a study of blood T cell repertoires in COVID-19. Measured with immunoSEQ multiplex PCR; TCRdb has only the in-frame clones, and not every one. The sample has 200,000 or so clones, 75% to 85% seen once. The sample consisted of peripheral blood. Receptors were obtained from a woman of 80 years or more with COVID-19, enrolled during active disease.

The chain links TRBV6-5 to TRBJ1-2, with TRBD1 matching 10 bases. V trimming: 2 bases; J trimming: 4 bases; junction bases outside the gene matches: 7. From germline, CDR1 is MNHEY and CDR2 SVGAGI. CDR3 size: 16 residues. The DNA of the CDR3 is TGTGCCAGCAGTTACGTTTCCGGGACAGGGGTCTATGGCTACACCTTC. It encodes CASSYVSGTGVYGYTF.

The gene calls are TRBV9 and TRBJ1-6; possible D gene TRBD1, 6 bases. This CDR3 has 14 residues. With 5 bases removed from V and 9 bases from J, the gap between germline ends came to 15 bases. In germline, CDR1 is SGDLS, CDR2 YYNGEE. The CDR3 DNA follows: TGTGCCAGCAGTTCACAGGGTACCAGTTCACCCCTCCACTTT. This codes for CASSSQGTSSPLHF. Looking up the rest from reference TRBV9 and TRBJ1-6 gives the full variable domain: DSGVTQTPKHLITATGQRVTLRCSPRSGDLSVYWYQQSLDQGLQFLIQYYNGEERAKGNILERFSAQQFPDLHSELNLSSLELGDSALYFCASSSQGTSSPLHFGNGTRLTVT.

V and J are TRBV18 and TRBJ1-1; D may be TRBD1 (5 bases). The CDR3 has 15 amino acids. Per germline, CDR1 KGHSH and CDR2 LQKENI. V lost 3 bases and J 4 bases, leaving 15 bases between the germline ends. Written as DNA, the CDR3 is TGTGCCAGCTCACCCTCGACGCAGGGCGGCACTGAAGCTTTCTTT. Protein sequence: CASSPSTQGGTEAFF.

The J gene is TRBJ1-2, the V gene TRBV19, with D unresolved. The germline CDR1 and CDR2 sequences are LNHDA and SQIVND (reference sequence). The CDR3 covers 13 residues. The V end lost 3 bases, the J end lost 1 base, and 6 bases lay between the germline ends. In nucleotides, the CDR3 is TGTGCCAGTAGTATGACTGTTAACTATGGCTACACCTTC. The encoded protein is CASSMTVNYGYTF.

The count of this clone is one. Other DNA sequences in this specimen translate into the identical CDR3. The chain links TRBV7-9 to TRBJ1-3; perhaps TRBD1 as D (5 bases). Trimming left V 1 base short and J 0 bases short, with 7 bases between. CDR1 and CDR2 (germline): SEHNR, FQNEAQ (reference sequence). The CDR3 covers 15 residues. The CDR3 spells CASSLDRSSGNTIYF. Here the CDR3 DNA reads TGTGCCAGCAGCTTAGACAGGTCCTCTGGAAACACCATATATTTT. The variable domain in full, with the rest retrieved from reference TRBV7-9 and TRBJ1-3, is DTGVSQNPRHKITKRGQNVTFRCDPISEHNRLYWYRQTLGQGPEFLTYFQNEAQLEKSRLLSDRFSAERPKGSFSTLEIQRTEQGDSAMYLCASSLDRSSGNTIYFGEGSWLTVV.

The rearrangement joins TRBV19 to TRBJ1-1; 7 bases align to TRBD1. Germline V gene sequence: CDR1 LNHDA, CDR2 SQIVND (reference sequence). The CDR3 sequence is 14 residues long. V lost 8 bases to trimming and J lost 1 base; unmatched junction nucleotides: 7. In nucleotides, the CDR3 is TGTGCCAGTGGCTCGGGACAGCCGAACACTGAAGCTTTCTTT. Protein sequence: CASGSGQPNTEAFF. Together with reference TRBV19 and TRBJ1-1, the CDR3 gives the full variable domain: DGGITQSPKYLFRKEGQNVTLSCEQNLNHDAMYWYRQDPGQGLRLIYYSQIVNDFQKGDIAEGYSVSREKKESFPLTVTSAQKNPTAFYLCASGSGQPNTEAFFGQGTRLTVV.

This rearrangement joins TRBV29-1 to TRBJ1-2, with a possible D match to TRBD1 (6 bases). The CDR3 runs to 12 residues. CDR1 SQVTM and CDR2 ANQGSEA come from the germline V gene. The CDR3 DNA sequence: TGCAGTTTACAGGGCGATAACTATGGCTACACCTTC. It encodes CSLQGDNYGYTF.

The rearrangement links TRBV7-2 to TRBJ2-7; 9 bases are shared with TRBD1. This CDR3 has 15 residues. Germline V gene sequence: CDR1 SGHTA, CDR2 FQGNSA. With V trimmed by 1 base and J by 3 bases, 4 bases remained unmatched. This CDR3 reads CASSLEDRGYYEQYF. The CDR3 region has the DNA TGTGCCAGCAGCTTAGAAGACAGGGGGTACTACGAGCAGTACTTC.

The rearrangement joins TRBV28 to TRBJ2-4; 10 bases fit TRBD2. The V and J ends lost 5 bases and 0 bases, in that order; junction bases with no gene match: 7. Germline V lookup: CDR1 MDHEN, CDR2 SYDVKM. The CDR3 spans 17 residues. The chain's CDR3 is CASSLLAGEIAKNIQYF. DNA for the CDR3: TGTGCCAGCAGTCTCCTAGCGGGAGAGATAGCCAAAAACATTCAGTACTTC.

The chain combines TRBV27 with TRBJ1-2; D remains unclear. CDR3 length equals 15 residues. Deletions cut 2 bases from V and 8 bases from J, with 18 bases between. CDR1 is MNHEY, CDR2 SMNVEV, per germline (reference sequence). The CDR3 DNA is TGTGCCAGCAGTTTAATGATGGGCCCTTGGGAGGGCTACACCTTC. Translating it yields CASSLMMGPWEGYTF.

Here the CDR3 DNA reads TGTGCCAGCAGCCAAGGGAGTGGGGACAGGGGGTCTTTGCCCCAGCATTTT. It codes for CASSQGSGDRGSLPQHF. This chain joins TRBV3-1 (or the pseudogene TRBV3-2) and TRBJ1-5, with 11 positions matching TRBD1. Germline V gene data show CDR1 as LGHDT and CDR2 as YNNKEL (reference sequence). CDR3 size: 17 residues. J lost 9 bases, V lost 1 base, and 11 bases had no gene match.

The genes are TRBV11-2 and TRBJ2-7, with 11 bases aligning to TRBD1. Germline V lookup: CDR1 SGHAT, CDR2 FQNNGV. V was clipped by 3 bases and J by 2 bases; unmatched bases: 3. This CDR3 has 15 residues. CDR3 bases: TGTGCCAGCAGCTTGACGGACAGGGGGCCCTACGAGCAGTACTTC. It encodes CASSLTDRGPYEQYF. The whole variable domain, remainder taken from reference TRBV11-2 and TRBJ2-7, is EAGVAQSPRYKIIEKRQSVAFWCNPISGHATLYWYQQILGQGPKLLIQFQNNGVVDDSQLPKDRFSAERLKGVDSTLKIQPAKLEDSAVYLCASSLTDRGPYEQYFGPGTRLTVT.

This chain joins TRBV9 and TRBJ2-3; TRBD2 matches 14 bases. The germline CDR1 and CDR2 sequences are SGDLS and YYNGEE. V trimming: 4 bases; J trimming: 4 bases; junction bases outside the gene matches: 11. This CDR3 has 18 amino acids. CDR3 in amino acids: CASSFTYGTSGSADTQYF. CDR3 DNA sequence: TGTGCCAGCAGCTTTACTTACGGGACTAGCGGGAGTGCAGATACGCAGTATTTT.

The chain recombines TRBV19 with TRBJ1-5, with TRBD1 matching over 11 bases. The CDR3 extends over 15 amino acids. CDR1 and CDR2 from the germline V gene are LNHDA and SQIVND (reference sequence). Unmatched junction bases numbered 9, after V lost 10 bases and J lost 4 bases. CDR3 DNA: TGTGCCACTTCACCCGGGACAGGGGGGAATCAGCCCCAGCATTTT. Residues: CATSPGTGGNQPQHF.

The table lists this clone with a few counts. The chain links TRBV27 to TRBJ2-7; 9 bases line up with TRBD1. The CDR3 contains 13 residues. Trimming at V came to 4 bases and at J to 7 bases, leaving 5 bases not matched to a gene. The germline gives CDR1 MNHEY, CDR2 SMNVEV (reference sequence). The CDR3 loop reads CASSWDRAREQYF. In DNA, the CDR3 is TGTGCCAGCAGTTGGGACAGGGCTCGGGAGCAGTACTTC.

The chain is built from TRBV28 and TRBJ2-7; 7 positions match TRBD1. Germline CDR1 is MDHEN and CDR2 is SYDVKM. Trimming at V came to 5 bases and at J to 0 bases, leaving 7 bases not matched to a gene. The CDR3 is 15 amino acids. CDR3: CASSTNRGSSYEQYF. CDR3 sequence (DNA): TGTGCCAGCAGTACAAACAGGGGCAGCTCCTACGAGCAGTACTTC.

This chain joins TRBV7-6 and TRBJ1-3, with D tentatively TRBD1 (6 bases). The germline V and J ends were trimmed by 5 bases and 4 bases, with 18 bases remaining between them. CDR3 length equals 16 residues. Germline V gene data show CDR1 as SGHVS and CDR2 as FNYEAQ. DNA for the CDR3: TGTGCCAGCAGCCCAAGTGCAGGGGCGCGGGGAAACACCATATATTTT. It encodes CASSPSAGARGNTIYF.

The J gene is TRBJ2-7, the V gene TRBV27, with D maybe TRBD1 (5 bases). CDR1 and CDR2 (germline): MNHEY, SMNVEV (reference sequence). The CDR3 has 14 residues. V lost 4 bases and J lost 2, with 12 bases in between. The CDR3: CASSSSGAPYEQYF. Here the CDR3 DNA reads TGTGCCAGCAGTTCGTCTGGGGCCCCCTACGAGCAGTACTTC.

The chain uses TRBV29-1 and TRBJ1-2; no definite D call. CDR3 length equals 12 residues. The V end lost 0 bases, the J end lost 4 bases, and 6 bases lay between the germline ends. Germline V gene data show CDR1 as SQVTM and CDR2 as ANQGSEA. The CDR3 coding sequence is TGCAGCGTTGAAGAGAGTCTCTATGGCTACACCTTC. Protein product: CSVEESLYGYTF.

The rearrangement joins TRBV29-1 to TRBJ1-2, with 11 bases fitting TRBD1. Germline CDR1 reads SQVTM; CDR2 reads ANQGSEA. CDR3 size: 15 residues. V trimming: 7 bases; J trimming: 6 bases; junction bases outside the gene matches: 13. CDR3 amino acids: CSAGTGGSATDGYTF. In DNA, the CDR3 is TGCAGCGCCGGGACAGGGGGATCAGCCACGGATGGCTACACCTTC.

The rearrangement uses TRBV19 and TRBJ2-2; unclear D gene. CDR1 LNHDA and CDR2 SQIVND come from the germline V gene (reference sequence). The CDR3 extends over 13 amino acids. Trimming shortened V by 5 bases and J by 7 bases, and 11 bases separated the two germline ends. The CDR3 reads CASSLSGLGELFF. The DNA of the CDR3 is TGTGCCAGTAGTCTCTCTGGCCTCGGGGAGCTGTTTTTT.

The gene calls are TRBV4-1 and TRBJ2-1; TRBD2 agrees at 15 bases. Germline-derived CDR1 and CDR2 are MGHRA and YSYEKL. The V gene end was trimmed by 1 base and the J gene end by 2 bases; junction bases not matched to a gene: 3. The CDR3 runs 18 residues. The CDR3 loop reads CASSQGTSGRAAYNEQFF. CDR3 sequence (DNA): TGCGCCAGCAGCCAAGGGACTAGCGGGAGGGCCGCCTACAATGAGCAGTTCTTC.

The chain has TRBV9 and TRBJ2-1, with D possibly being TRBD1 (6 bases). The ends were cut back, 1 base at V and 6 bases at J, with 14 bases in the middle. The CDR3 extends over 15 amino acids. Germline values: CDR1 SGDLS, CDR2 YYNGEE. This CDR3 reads CASSVSRGEVNEQFF. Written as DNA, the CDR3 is TGTGCCAGCAGCGTAAGCAGGGGAGAAGTCAATGAGCAGTTCTTC.

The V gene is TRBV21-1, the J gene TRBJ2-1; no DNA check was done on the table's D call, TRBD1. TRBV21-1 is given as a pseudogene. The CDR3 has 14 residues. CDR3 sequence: CASGQLSGINEQFF. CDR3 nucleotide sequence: TGTGCCAGCGGACAGTTGAGCGGCATCAATGAGCAGTTCTTC.

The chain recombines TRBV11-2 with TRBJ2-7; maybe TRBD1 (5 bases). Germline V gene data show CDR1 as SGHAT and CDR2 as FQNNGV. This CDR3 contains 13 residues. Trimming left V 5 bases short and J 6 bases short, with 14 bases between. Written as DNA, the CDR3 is TGTGCCAGCAGCCAAGCGACAGACCGCGAGCAGTACTTC. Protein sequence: CASSQATDREQYF.

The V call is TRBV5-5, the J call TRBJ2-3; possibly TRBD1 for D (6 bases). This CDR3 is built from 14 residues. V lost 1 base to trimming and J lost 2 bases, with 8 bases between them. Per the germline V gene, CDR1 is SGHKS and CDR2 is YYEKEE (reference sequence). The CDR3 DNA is TGTGCCAGCAGCTTGCAGGGGAACACAGATACGCAGTATTTT. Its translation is CASSLQGNTDTQYF.

CDR3 in DNA: TGTGCCAGCAGTCATCACAGGGGGCGCCCCACTGAAGCTTTCTTT. This codes for CASSHHRGRPTEAFF. The J gene is TRBJ1-1, the V gene TRBV27, with 9 bases that match TRBD1. J gave up 4 bases and V 5 bases, and 8 bases lay outside the gene matches. The CDR3 is 15 residues long. Per the germline V gene, CDR1 is MNHEY and CDR2 is SMNVEV (reference sequence).

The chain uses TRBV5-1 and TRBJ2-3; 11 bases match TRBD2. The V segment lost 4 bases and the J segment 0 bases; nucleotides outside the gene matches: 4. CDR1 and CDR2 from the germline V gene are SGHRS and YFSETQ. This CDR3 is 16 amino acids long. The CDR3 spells CASSPGLAASTDTQYF. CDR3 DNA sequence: TGCGCCAGCAGCCCGGGACTAGCGGCTAGCACAGATACGCAGTATTTT.

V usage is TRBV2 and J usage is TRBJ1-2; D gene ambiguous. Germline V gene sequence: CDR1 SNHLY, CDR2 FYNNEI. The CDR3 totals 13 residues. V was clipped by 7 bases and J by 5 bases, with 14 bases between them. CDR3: CASTQGRLYGYTF. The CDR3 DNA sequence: TGTGCCAGCACCCAAGGGAGGCTTTATGGCTACACCTTC. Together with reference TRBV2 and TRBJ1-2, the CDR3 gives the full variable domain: EPEVTQTPSHQVTQMGQEVILRCVPISNHLYFYWYRQILGQKVEFLVSFYNNEISEKSEIFDDQFSVERPDGSNFTLKIRSTKLEDSAMYFCASTQGRLYGYTFGSGTRLTVV.

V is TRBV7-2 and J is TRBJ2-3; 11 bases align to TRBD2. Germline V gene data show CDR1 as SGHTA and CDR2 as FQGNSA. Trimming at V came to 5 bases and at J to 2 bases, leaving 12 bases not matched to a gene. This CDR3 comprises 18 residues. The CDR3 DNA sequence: TGTGCCAGCAGCCCTAGATTACTAGCGGGGGTCATCACAGATACGCAGTATTTT. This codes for CASSPRLLAGVITDTQYF. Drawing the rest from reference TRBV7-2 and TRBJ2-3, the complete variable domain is GAGVSQSPSNKVTEKGKDVELRCDPISGHTALYWYRQSLGQGLEFLIYFQGNSAPDKSGLPSDRFSAERTGGSVSTLTIQRTQQEDSAVYLCASSPRLLAGVITDTQYFGPGTRLTVL.

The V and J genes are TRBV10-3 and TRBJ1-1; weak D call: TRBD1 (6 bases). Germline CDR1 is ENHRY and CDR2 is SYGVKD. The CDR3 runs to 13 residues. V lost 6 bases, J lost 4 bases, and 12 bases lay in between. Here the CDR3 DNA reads TGTGCCATCAGACAGGGAGAAGGCACTGAAGCTTTCTTT. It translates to CAIRQGEGTEAFF.